Given below is one T cell receptor (beta chain) in context. CDR3 size: 15 residues. V lost 2 bases, J lost 6 bases, and 8 bases stayed unmatched. Germline CDR1 KGHSH, CDR2 LQKENI. The sample is drawn from a study of blood T cell repertoires in COVID-19. For the study at large: Acute and convalescent COVID-19 specimens originated in the United States, Italy and Spain. T cells, B-cell-depleted T cells, or PBMCs supplied cDNA or gDNA.

Original processing notes: Estimation of nucleated cell counts relied on the amplification of reference gene primers. Measured with immunoSEQ multiplex PCR; TCRdb has only the in-frame clones, and not every one. V and J calls and clone size are given by that table; D and trimming were obtained from the DNA. In the table there are tens of thousands of clones, approximately 82% of which are singletons. The sample consisted of peripheral blood. The V and J genes are TRBV18 and TRBJ2-7, with 9 positions matching TRBD2. This sequence was found in a woman older than 75 with acute or convalescent COVID-19. The chain's CDR3 is CASSPAGGRALEQYF. For the CDR3, the DNA is TGTGCCAGCTCACCAGCCGGCGGGAGGGCCCTCGAGCAGTACTTC. Using reference TRBV18 and TRBJ2-7 for the parts outside the CDR3, the full variable domain is NAGVMQNPRHLVRRRGQEARLRCSPMKGHSHVYWYRQLPEEGLKFMVYLQKENIIDESGMPKERFSAEFPKEGPSILRIQQVVRGDSAAYFCASSPAGGRALEQYFGPGTRLTVT.